What follows are 28 T cell receptor beta chains derived from one specimen sequenced in a study of technical replicates of blood from several donors. The table came from immunoSEQ multiplex PCR; TCRdb's copy has only in-frame clones and leaves some out. The data show 70,000 to 95,000 clones, with approximately 96% seen just once and about 0.22% held by the top ten. The specimen was T cells isolated from PBMCs. The receptor set was obtained from a human donor in good health.

The rearrangement uses TRBV7-9 and TRBJ2-7; possibly TRBD2 for D (5 bases). Trimming removed 7 bases at V and 6 bases at J, with 16 bases between. CDR1 is SEHNR and CDR2 is FQNEAQ in the germline V gene (reference sequence). The CDR3 extends over 13 amino acids. In DNA form, the CDR3 reads TGTGCCAGCATCCGGGGTGGGAGTGGCGAGCAGTACTTC. Translating it yields CASIRGGSGEQYF.

This chain uses TRBV28 with TRBJ2-3; D uncertain. The CDR3 has 13 residues. Germline V gene data show CDR1 as MDHEN and CDR2 as SYDVKM. With 6 bases removed from V and 2 bases from J, the gap between germline ends came to 9 bases. CDR3 sequence reads: CASSPEHTDTQYF. Here the CDR3 DNA reads TGTGCCAGCAGCCCCGAACACACAGATACGCAGTATTTT.

The genes are TRBV28 and TRBJ1-1, with D hard to call. Germline V gene data show CDR1 as MDHEN and CDR2 as SYDVKM. Trimming took 10 bases from V and 0 from J, leaving 12 bases between them. The CDR3 is 13 residues long. In DNA, the CDR3 is TGTGCCACCCTCTACAGCTTGAACACTGAAGCTTTCTTT. It is translated as CATLYSLNTEAFF. The full variable domain, its missing parts supplied by reference TRBV28 and TRBJ1-1, is DVKVTQSSRYLVKRTGEKVFLECVQDMDHENMFWYRQDPGLGLRLIYFSYDVKMKEKGDIPEGYSVSREKKERFSLILESASTNQTSMYLCATLYSLNTEAFFGQGTRLTVV.

V gene TRBV20-1 combines with J gene TRBJ1-2; no clear D. In germline, CDR1 is DFQATT, CDR2 SNEGSKA (reference sequence). CDR3 size: 11 residues. Trimming took 2 bases from V and 5 from J, leaving 6 bases between them. The CDR3 nucleotides are TGCAGTGCTAGATCGGGGTATGGCTACACCTTC. Protein: CSARSGYGYTF.

The V gene is TRBV6-5, the J gene TRBJ2-7; D ambiguous. The CDR3 has 12 residues. Trimming pared 5 bases from V and 2 bases from J, leaving 7 bases between. Germline CDR1 MNHEY, CDR2 SVGAGI. In nucleotides, the CDR3 is TGTGCCAGCAGTACGCACACCTACGAGCAGTACTTC. Translated: CASSTHTYEQYF.

The rearrangement links TRBV5-1 to TRBJ1-2; no clear D gene. Trimming pared 0 bases from V and 3 bases from J, leaving 3 bases between. The CDR3 extends over 12 amino acids. CDR1 is SGHRS and CDR2 is YFSETQ in the germline V gene. The CDR3 spells CASSLDYYGYTF. The CDR3 region has the DNA TGCGCCAGCAGCTTGGACTACTATGGCTACACCTTC.

Written as DNA, the CDR3 is TGTGCCAGTAGTAGGTTGACTAGCACCTACAATGAGCAGTTCTTC. Its translation: CASSRLTSTYNEQFF. The rearrangement joins TRBV19 to TRBJ2-1, with 7 bases matching TRBD2. There are 15 residues in the CDR3. The trim removed 4 bases at V and 2 bases at J, leaving 5 bases unmatched. Germline CDR1 is LNHDA and CDR2 is SQIVND (reference sequence).

J is TRBJ2-2 and V is TRBV27; D is ambiguous. V was trimmed by 2 bases and J by 4 bases, leaving 8 bases between them. The germline CDR1 and CDR2 sequences are MNHEY and SMNVEV (reference sequence). The CDR3 is 14 residues long. The CDR3 reads CASSLGGFTGELFF. The DNA for the CDR3 is TGTGCCAGCAGTTTAGGCGGCTTCACCGGGGAGCTGTTTTTT.

This rearrangement joins TRBV4-2 to TRBJ2-7, with 9 bases matching TRBD2. The CDR3 has 16 residues. Germline assignment: CDR1 LGHNA and CDR2 YNFKEQ. The V segment lost 1 base and the J segment 3 bases; nucleotides outside the gene matches: 7. The CDR3 sequence: CASSQAGTSRLYEQYF. In DNA, the CDR3 is TGTGCCAGCAGCCAAGCAGGGACTAGCCGACTCTACGAGCAGTACTTC.

This chain connects TRBV7-6 to TRBJ2-1; the match to TRBD2 covers 14 bases. The CDR3 spans 17 residues. Losses at the gene ends were 5 bases for V and 6 bases for J; bases not matched to a gene: 9. CDR1 SGHVS and CDR2 FNYEAQ come from the germline V gene. CDR3 residues: CASSPGLAGGDRNEQFF. As DNA, the CDR3 is TGTGCCAGCAGCCCCGGACTAGCGGGGGGCGACCGCAATGAGCAGTTCTTC.

The chain uses TRBV9 and TRBJ2-2, with 7 bases that match TRBD2. V was pared by 3 bases and J by 5 bases, with 7 bases of the junction left unmatched. In germline, CDR1 is SGDLS, CDR2 YYNGEE. CDR3 length equals 15 residues. The CDR3 nucleotides read TGTGCCAGCAGCGGGCAGGGAGGGTGGACCGGGGAGCTGTTTTTT. This encodes CASSGQGGWTGELFF.

This clone was recorded only once. The chain is built from TRBV28 and TRBJ1-2, with D possibly matching TRBD1 (6 bases). Germline V lookup: CDR1 MDHEN, CDR2 SYDVKM. This CDR3 is built from 14 residues. Between the trimmed V and J ends, which lost 6 bases and 4 bases, there was a span of 15 bases. The CDR3 sequence is CASRGGQLLYGYTF. CDR3 nucleotides: TGTGCCAGCAGAGGAGGACAGCTTCTCTATGGCTACACCTTC.

The chain carries TRBV7-6 and TRBJ2-5, with D possibly TRBD2 on 5 matching bases. Germline V gene sequence: CDR1 SGHVS, CDR2 FNYEAQ. The ends were cut back, 6 bases at V and 2 bases at J, with 16 bases in the middle. The CDR3 totals 15 residues. The CDR3 protein is CASSFGMAVQETQYF. The CDR3 nucleotides read TGTGCCAGCAGTTTCGGGATGGCGGTACAAGAGACCCAGTACTTC. Full variable domain (missing parts from reference TRBV7-6 and TRBJ2-5): GAGVSQSPRYKVTKRGQDVALRCDPISGHVSLYWYRQALGQGPEFLTYFNYEAQQDKSGLPNDRFSAERPEGSISTLTIQRTEQRDSAMYRCASSFGMAVQETQYFGPGTRLLVL.

The V call is TRBV7-9, the J call TRBJ1-1, with TRBD1 identical over 7 bases. The CDR3 has 14 amino acids. V lost 2 bases to trimming and J lost 10 bases; unmatched junction nucleotides: 10. CDR1 is SEHNR, CDR2 FQNEAQ, per germline (reference sequence). CDR3 loop: CASSLQAGGLSAFF. DNA for the CDR3: TGTGCCAGCAGCTTACAGGCAGGGGGTCTGTCAGCTTTCTTT.

The chain carries TRBV7-8 and TRBJ2-1, with TRBD1 identical over 8 bases. Germline V gene lookup returns CDR1 SGHVS and CDR2 FQNEAQ. The V and J ends lost 2 bases and 6 bases, in that order; junction bases with no gene match: 9. The CDR3 consists of 16 residues. This CDR3 reads CASSLFGRGRFNEQFF. In nucleotides, the CDR3 is TGTGCCAGCAGCTTATTCGGCAGGGGGCGGTTCAATGAGCAGTTCTTC. Combining the CDR3 with reference TRBV7-8 and TRBJ2-1 gives the whole variable domain GAGVSQSPRYKVAKRGQDVALRCDPISGHVSLFWYQQALGQGPEFLTYFQNEAQLDKSGLPSDRFFAERPEGSVSTLKIQRTQQEDSAVYLCASSLFGRGRFNEQFFGPGTRLTVL.

This chain links TRBV7-9 with TRBJ1-3; weak D call: TRBD1 (5 bases). Germline V CDR1 and CDR2: SEHNR, FQNEAQ (reference sequence). Trimming shortened V by 1 base and J by 0 bases, and 7 bases separated the two germline ends. The CDR3 is 15 residues long. The CDR3 DNA is TGTGCCAGCAGCTTAGATGACAGCTCTGGAAACACCATATATTTT. Its translation is CASSLDDSSGNTIYF.

The genes are TRBV6-4 and TRBJ2-3; 12 bases agree with TRBD1. After removal of 2 bases from V and 6 bases from J, the junction contained 3 bases not matched to a gene. The CDR3 runs 15 residues. Germline CDR1 MRHNA, CDR2 SNTAGT. The CDR3 DNA reads TGTGCCAGCAGTGACGGGACAGGGGGCAGCGATACGCAGTATTTT. Its protein product is CASSDGTGGSDTQYF.

The chain couples TRBV9 to TRBJ2-3, with D unclear. V was cut by 2 bases and J by 0 bases, with 4 bases left in between. Germline V gene lookup returns CDR1 SGDLS and CDR2 YYNGEE. This CDR3 is built from 13 residues. The CDR3 nucleotides are TGTGCCAGCAGCGTCACTAGCACAGATACGCAGTATTTT. It yields the protein CASSVTSTDTQYF.

The CDR3 nucleotides are TGTGCCACCAGCTTCACAGGGAACACTGAAGCTTTCTTT. Its translation: CATSFTGNTEAFF. The chain carries TRBV15 and TRBJ1-1; perhaps TRBD1 as D (5 bases). Trimming removed 5 bases at V and 1 base at J, with 8 bases between. The CDR3 covers 13 residues. The germline V gene has CDR1 LNHNV and CDR2 YYDKDF (reference sequence).

This sequence joins TRBV9 and TRBJ2-7; tentative D call: TRBD2 (6 bases). V was pared by 0 bases and J by 7 bases, with 20 bases between. This CDR3 has 16 amino acids. Per germline, CDR1 SGDLS and CDR2 YYNGEE. CDR3 DNA sequence: TGTGCCAGCAGCGTAGATTCGCGGGGCAGCTGGGGAGAGCAGTACTTC. Translating it yields CASSVDSRGSWGEQYF.

This chain joins TRBV29-1 and TRBJ2-1; unclear D gene. The CDR3 runs 15 residues. Germline CDR1 is SQVTM and CDR2 is ANQGSEA. The V end was cut by 1 base, the J end by 9 bases, with 19 bases between. The CDR3 DNA is TGCAGCGTTGAAGGAGATCAACACCGGGTGGGTGAGCAGTTCTTC. As protein: CSVEGDQHRVGEQFF.

This clone was found once. This sequence joins TRBV7-9 and TRBJ1-2; no definite D call. The CDR3 extends over 11 amino acids. CDR1 and CDR2 (germline): SEHNR, FQNEAQ (reference sequence). V lost 1 base and J 7 bases, leaving 4 bases between the germline ends. The CDR3 region is CASSLGAGYTF. DNA for the CDR3: TGTGCCAGCAGCTTAGGGGCTGGCTACACCTTC.

Only one count was recorded for this clone. The rearrangement links TRBV2 to TRBJ1-5; D gene unclear. There are 13 residues in the CDR3. Per germline, CDR1 SNHLY and CDR2 FYNNEI. V was clipped by 8 bases and J by 3 bases, with 11 bases between them. CDR3 coding DNA: TGTGCCAGCGCCCCAGAACACAATCAGCCCCAGCATTTT. This sequence encodes CASAPEHNQPQHF.

V is TRBV23-1 and J is TRBJ2-3, with D maybe TRBD2 (6 bases). TRBV23-1 is an open reading frame whose function is uncertain. Trimming stripped 0 bases from V and 1 base from J, with 8 bases between. The CDR3 length is 15 residues. CDR3 sequence (DNA): TGCGCCAGCAGTCAATCCTGGGAGGGCACAGATACGCAGTATTTT. Translating gives CASSQSWEGTDTQYF.

V gene TRBV6-5 combines with J gene TRBJ2-3; 12 bases fit TRBD2. V was clipped by 4 bases and J by 4 bases; unmatched bases: 6. Looked up from germline, CDR1 is MNHEY and CDR2 is SVGAGI. This CDR3 has 16 residues. The CDR3 DNA sequence: TGTGCCAGCAGTTGGACTAGCGGGATGGGGGCAGATACGCAGTATTTT. This translates into CASSWTSGMGADTQYF.

J is TRBJ1-2 and V is TRBV30; possibly TRBD1 for D (5 bases). Deletions cut 1 base from V and 8 bases from J, with 11 bases between. This CDR3 is built from 12 residues. The germline V gene encodes CDR1 GTSNPN and CDR2 SVGIG (reference sequence). In DNA form, the CDR3 reads TGTGCCTGGAGTGGACAGTACCGCGGCTACACCTTC. Residues: CAWSGQYRGYTF.

The chain carries TRBV18 and TRBJ1-1; D unclear. The CDR3 covers 13 residues. Trimming removed 3 bases from V and 4 bases from J, with 9 bases in between. Germline assignment: CDR1 KGHSH and CDR2 LQKENI. The CDR3: CASSPPGVTEAFF. The CDR3 nucleotides are TGTGCCAGCTCACCTCCGGGAGTCACTGAAGCTTTCTTT.

The chain carries TRBV28 and TRBJ2-2, with TRBD2 matching 12 bases. The CDR3 totals 17 residues. The V segment lost 6 bases and the J segment 6 bases; nucleotides outside the gene matches: 11. Germline V CDR1 and CDR2: MDHEN, SYDVKM. In DNA, the CDR3 is TGTGCCAGCAGCCCTCCCACCCTAGCGGGAGGGCCCGGGGAGCTGTTTTTT. It codes for CASSPPTLAGGPGELFF. The full variable domain, in which reference TRBV28 and TRBJ2-2 provide the parts outside the CDR3, is DVKVTQSSRYLVKRTGEKVFLECVQDMDHENMFWYRQDPGLGLRLIYFSYDVKMKEKGDIPEGYSVSREKKERFSLILESASTNQTSMYLCASSPPTLAGGPGELFFGEGSRLTVL.